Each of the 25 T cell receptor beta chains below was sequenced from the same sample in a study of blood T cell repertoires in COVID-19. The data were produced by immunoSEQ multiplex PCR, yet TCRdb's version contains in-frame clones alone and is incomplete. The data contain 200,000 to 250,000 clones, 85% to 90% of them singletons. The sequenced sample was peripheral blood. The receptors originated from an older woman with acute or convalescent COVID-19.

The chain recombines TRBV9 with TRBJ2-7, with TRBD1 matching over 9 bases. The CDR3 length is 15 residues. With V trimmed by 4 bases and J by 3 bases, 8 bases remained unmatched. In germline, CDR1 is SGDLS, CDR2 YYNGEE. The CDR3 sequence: CASSPSGTGIYEQYF. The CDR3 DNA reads TGTGCCAGCAGCCCCTCTGGGACAGGGATCTACGAGCAGTACTTC.

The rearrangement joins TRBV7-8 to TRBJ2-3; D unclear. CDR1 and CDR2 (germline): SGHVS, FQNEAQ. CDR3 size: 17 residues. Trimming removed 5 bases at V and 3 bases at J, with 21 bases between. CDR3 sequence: CASSRSLPTTGTDTQYF. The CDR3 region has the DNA TGTGCCAGCAGCCGATCTCTACCGACCACCGGGACAGATACGCAGTATTTT.

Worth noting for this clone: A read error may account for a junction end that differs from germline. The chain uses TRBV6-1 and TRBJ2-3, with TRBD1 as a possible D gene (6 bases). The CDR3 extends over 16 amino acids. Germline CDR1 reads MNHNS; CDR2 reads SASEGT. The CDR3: CASSEDGRGWTDTQYF. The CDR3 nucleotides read TGTGCCAGCAGCGAAGACGGCAGGGGTTGGACAGATACGCAGTATTTT.

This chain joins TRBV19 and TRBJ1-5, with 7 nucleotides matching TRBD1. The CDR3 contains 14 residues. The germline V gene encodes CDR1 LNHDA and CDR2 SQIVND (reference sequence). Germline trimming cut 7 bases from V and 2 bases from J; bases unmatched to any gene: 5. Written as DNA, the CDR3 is TGTGCCAGTACTACAGGGGCGGGCAATCAGCCCCAGCATTTT. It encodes CASTTGAGNQPQHF.

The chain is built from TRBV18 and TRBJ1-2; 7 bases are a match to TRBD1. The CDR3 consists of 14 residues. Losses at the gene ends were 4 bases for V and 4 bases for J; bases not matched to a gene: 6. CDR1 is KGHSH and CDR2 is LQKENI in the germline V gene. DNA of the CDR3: TGTGCCAGCTCACTGGGGACAGAGATCTATGGCTACACCTTC. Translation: CASSLGTEIYGYTF. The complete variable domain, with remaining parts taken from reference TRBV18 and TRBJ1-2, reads NAGVMQNPRHLVRRRGQEARLRCSPMKGHSHVYWYRQLPEEGLKFMVYLQKENIIDESGMPKERFSAEFPKEGPSILRIQQVVRGDSAAYFCASSLGTEIYGYTFGSGTRLTVV.

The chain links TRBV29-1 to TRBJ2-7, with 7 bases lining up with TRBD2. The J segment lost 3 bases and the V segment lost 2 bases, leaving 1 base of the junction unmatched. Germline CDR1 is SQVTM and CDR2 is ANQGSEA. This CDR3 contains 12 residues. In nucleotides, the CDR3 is TGCAGCGTTGAATCGGGGGGCTACGAGCAGTACTTC. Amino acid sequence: CSVESGGYEQYF.

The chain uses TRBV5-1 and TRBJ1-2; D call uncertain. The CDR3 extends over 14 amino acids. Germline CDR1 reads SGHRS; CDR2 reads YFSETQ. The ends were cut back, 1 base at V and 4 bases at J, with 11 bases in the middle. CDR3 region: CASSLFEEGYGYTF. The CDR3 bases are TGCGCCAGCAGCTTGTTTGAGGAGGGCTATGGCTACACCTTC.

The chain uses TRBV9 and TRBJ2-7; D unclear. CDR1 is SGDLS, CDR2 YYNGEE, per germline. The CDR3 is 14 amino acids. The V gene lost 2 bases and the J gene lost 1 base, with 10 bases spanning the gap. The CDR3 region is CASSVEPFSYEQYF. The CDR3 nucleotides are TGTGCCAGCAGCGTTGAGCCCTTTTCCTACGAGCAGTACTTC. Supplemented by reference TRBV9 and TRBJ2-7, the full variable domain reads DSGVTQTPKHLITATGQRVTLRCSPRSGDLSVYWYQQSLDQGLQFLIQYYNGEERAKGNILERFSAQQFPDLHSELNLSSLELGDSALYFCASSVEPFSYEQYFGPGTRLTVT.

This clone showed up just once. For the CDR3, the DNA is TGTGCCAGCAGCCAAGTTCGGGATGAGCAGTTCTTC. This codes for CASSQVRDEQFF. This chain uses TRBV4-2 with TRBJ2-1; D unclear. The V end was cut by 1 base, the J end by 8 bases, with 6 bases between. Germline V gene data show CDR1 as LGHNA and CDR2 as YNFKEQ. The CDR3 runs 12 residues.

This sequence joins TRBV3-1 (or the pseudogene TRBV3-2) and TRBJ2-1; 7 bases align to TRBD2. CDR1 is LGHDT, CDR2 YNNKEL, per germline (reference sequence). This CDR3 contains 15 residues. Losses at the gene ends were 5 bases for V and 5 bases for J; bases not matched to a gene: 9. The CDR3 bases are TGTGCCAGCAGCTCAGGCAGAGCGGGAAACAATGAGCAGTTCTTC. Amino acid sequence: CASSSGRAGNNEQFF.

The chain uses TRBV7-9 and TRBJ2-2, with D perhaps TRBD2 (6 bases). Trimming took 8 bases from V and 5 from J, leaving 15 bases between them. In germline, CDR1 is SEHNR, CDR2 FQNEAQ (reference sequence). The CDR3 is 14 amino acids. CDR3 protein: CASGGRAGTGELFF. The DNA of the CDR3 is TGTGCCAGCGGCGGACGGGCGGGGACCGGGGAGCTGTTTTTT.

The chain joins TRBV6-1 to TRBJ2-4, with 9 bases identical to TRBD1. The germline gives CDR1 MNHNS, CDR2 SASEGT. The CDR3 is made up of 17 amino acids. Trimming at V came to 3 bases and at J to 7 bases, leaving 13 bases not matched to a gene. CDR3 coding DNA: TGTGCCAGCAGTGACAGTCCCGGGACAGGGTTTGCTAACATTCAGTACTTC. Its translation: CASSDSPGTGFANIQYF.

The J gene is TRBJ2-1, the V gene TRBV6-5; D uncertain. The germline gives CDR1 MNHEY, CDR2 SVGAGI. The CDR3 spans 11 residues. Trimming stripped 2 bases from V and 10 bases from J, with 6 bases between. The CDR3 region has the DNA TGTGCCAGCAGTTACCAGCGCGAGCAGTTCTTC. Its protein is CASSYQREQFF.

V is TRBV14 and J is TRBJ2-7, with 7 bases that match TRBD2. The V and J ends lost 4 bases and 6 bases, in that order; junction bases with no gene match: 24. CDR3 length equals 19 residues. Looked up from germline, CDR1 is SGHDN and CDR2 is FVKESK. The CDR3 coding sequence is TGTGCCAGCAGCCGTCACTCGTTAAATGTGGGCGGGGAGGGGATCGAGCAGTACTTC. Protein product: CASSRHSLNVGGEGIEQYF. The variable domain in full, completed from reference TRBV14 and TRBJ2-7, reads EAGVTQFPSHSVIEKGQTVTLRCDPISGHDNLYWYRRVMGKEIKFLLHFVKESKQDESGMPNNRFLAERTGGTYSTLKVQPAELEDSGVYFCASSRHSLNVGGEGIEQYFGPGTRLTVT.

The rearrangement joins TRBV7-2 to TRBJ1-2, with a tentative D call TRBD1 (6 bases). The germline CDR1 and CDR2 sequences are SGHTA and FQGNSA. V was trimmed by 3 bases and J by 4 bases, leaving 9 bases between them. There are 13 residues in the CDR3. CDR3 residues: CASSFVRGYGYTF. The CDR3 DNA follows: TGTGCCAGCAGCTTTGTCAGGGGCTATGGCTACACCTTC. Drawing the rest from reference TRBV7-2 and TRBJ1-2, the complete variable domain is GAGVSQSPSNKVTEKGKDVELRCDPISGHTALYWYRQSLGQGLEFLIYFQGNSAPDKSGLPSDRFSAERTGGSVSTLTIQRTQQEDSAVYLCASSFVRGYGYTFGSGTRLTVV.

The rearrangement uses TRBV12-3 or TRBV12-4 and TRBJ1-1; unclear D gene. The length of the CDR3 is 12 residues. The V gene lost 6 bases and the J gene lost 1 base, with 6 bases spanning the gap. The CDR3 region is CASSLENTEAFF. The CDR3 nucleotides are TGTGCCAGCAGCCTAGAGAACACTGAAGCTTTCTTT.

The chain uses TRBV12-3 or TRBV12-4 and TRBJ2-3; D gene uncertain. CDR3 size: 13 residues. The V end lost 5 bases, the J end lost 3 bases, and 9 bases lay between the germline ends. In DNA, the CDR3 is TGTGCCAGCAGTCCTACTTGGACAGATACGCAGTATTTT. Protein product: CASSPTWTDTQYF.

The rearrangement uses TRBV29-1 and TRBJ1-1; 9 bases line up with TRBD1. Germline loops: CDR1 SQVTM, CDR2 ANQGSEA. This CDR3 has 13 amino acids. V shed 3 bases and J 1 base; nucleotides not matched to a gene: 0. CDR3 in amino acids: CSVETGGNTEAFF. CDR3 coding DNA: TGCAGCGTTGAGACAGGGGGGAACACTGAAGCTTTCTTT. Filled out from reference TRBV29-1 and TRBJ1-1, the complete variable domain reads SAVISQKPSRDICQRGTSLTIQCQVDSQVTMMFWYRQQPGQSLTLIATANQGSEATYESGFVIDKFPISRPNLTFSTLTVSNMSPEDSSIYLCSVETGGNTEAFFGQGTRLTVV.

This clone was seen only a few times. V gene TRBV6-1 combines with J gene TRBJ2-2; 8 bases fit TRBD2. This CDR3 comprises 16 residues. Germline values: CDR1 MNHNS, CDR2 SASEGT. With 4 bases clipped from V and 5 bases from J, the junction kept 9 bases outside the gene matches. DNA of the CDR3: TGTGCCAGCAGTGGAGGCGGGACTAGAAATACCGGGGAGCTGTTTTTT. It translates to CASSGGGTRNTGELFF.

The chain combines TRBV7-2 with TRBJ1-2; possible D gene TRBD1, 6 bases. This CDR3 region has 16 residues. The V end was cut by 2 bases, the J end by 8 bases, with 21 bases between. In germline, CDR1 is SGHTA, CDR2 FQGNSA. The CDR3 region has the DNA TGTGCCAGCAGCTTAAGGGAACGGGGGGCGCCTGCCGGCTACACCTTC. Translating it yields CASSLRERGAPAGYTF. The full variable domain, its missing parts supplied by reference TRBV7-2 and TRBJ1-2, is GAGVSQSPSNKVTEKGKDVELRCDPISGHTALYWYRQSLGQGLEFLIYFQGNSAPDKSGLPSDRFSAERTGGSVSTLTIQRTQQEDSAVYLCASSLRERGAPAGYTFGSGTRLTVV.

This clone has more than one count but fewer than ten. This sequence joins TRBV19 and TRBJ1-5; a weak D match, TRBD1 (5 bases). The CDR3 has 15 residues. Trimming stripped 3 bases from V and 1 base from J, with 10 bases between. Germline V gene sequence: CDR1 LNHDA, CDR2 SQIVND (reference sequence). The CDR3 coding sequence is TGTGCCAGTAGTATGATGGGGGGGAGCAATCAGCCCCAGCATTTT. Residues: CASSMMGGSNQPQHF.

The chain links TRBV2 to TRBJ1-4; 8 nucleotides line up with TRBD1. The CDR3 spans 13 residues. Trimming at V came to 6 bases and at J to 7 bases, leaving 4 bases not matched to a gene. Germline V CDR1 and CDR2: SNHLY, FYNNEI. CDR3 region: CASRQGGGEKLFF. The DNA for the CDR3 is TGTGCCAGCAGACAGGGGGGCGGTGAAAAACTGTTTTTT.

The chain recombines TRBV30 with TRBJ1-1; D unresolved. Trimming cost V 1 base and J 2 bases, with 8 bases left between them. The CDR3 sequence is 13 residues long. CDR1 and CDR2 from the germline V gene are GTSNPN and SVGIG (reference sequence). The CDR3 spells CAWSEQLNTEAFF. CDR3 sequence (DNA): TGTGCCTGGAGTGAACAGCTCAACACTGAAGCTTTCTTT. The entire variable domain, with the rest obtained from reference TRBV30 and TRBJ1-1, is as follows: SQTIHQWPATLVQPVGSPLSLECTVEGTSNPNLYWYRQAAGRGLQLLFYSVGIGQISSEVPQNLSASRPQDRQFILSSKKLLLSDSGFYLCAWSEQLNTEAFFGQGTRLTVV.

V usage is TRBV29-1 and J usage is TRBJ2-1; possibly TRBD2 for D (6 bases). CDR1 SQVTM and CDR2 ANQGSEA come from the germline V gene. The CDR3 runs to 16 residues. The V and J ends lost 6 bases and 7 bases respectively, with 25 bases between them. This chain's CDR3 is CSVPGYMREYLNEQFF. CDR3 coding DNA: TGCAGCGTCCCAGGCTACATGCGGGAATACTTGAATGAGCAGTTCTTC.

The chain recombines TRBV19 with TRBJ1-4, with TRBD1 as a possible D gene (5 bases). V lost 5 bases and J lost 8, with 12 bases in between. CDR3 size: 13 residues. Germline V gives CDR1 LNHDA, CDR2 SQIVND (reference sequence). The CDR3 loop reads CASSGGVGEKLFF. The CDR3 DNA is TGTGCCAGTAGTGGAGGGGTGGGGGAAAAACTGTTTTTT.